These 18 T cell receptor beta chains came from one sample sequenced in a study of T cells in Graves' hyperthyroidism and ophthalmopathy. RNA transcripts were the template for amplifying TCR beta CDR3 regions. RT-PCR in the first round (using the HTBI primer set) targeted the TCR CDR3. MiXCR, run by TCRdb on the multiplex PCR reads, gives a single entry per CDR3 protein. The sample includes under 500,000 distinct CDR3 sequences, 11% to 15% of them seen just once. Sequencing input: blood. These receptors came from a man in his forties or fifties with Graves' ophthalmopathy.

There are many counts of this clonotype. The CDR3 bases are TGTGCCAGCAGCGGCGGGACTAGCGGGAGGTCCTACAATGAGCAGTTCTTC. Encoded protein: CASSGGTSGRSYNEQFF. This chain connects TRBV2 to TRBJ2-1, with TRBD2 matching 15 bases. Germline lookup yields CDR1 SNHLY and CDR2 FYNNEI. The V gene end was trimmed by 6 bases and the J gene end by 1 base; junction bases not matched to a gene: 4. This CDR3 has 17 amino acids.

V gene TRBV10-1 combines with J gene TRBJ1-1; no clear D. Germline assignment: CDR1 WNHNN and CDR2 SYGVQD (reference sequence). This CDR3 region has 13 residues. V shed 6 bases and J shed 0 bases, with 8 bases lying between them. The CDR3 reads CASRVELNTEAFF. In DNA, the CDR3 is TGCGCCAGCAGGGTCGAGCTGAACACTGAAGCTTTCTTT.

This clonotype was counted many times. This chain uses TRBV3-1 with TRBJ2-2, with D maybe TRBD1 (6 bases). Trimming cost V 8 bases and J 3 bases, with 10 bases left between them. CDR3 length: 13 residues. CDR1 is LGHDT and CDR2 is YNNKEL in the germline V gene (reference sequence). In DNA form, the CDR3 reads TGTGCCAGCGCAGGGGTCGACACCGGGGAGCTGTTTTTT. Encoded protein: CASAGVDTGELFF.

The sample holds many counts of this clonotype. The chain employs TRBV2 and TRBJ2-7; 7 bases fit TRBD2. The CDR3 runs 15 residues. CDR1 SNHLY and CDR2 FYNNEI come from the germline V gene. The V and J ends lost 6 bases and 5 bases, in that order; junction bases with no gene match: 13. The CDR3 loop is CASSPPWREFDEQYF. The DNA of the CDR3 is TGTGCCAGCAGCCCCCCGTGGCGGGAGTTCGACGAGCAGTACTTC.

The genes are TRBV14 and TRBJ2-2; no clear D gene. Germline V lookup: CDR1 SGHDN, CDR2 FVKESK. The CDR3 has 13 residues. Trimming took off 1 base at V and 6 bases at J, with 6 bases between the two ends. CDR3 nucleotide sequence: TGTGCCAGCAGCCAAGTTTTCCCCGGGGAGCTGTTTTTT. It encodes CASSQVFPGELFF.

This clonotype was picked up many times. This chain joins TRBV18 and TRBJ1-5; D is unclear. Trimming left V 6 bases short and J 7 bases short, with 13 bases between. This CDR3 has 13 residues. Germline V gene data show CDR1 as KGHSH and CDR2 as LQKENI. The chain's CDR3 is CASSTEELQPQHF. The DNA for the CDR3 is TGTGCCAGCTCCACGGAGGAACTCCAGCCCCAGCATTTT.

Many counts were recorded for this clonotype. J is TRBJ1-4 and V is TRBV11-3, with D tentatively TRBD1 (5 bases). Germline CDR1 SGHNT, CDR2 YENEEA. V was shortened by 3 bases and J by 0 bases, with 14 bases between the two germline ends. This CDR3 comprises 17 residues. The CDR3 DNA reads TGTGCCAGCAGCTTTCCCGACAGAAGTGCAACTAATGAAAAACTGTTTTTT. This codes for CASSFPDRSATNEKLFF.

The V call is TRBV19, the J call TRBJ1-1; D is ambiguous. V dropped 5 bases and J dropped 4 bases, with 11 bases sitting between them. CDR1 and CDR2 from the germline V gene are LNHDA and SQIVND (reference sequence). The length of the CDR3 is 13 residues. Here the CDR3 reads CASSWKRITEAFF. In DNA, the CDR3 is TGTGCCAGTAGTTGGAAACGGATCACTGAAGCTTTCTTT.

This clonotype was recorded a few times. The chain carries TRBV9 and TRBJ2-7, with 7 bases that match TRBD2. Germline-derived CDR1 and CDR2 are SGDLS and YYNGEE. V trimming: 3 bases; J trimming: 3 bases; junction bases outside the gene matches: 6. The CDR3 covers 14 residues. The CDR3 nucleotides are TGTGCCAGCAGCGCGGGACTACAGAGCTACGAGCAGTACTTC. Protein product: CASSAGLQSYEQYF. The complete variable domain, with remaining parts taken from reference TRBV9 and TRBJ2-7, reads DSGVTQTPKHLITATGQRVTLRCSPRSGDLSVYWYQQSLDQGLQFLIQYYNGEERAKGNILERFSAQQFPDLHSELNLSSLELGDSALYFCASSAGLQSYEQYFGPGTRLTVT.

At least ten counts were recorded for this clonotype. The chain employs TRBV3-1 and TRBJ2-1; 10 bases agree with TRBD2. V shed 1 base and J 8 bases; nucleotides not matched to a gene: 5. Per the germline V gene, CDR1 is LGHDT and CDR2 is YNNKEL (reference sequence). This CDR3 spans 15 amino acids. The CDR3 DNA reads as TGTGCCAGCAGCCAAGTTGCTAGCGGGAGTGATGAGCAGTTCTTC. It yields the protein CASSQVASGSDEQFF.

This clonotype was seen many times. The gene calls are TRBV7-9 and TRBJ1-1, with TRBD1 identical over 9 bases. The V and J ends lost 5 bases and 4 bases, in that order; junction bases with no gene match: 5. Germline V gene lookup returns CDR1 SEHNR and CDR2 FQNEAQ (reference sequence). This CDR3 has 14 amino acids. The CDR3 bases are TGTGCCAGCAGCCCAGGGGACAGGGTCACTGAAGCTTTCTTT. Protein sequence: CASSPGDRVTEAFF.

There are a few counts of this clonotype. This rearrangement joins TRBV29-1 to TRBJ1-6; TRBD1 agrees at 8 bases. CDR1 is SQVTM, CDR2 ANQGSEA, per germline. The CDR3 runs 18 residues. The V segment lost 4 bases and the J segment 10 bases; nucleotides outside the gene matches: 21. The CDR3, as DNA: TGCAGCGTTGGGATCGGAAAAGGGCACAGGGGGGAGGACTCACCCCTCCACTTT. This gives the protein CSVGIGKGHRGEDSPLHF.

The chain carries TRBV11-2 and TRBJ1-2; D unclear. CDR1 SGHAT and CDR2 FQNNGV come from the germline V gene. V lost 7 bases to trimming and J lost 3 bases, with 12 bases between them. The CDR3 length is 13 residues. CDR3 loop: CASKVGADYGYTF. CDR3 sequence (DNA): TGTGCCAGCAAAGTAGGCGCTGACTATGGCTACACCTTC.

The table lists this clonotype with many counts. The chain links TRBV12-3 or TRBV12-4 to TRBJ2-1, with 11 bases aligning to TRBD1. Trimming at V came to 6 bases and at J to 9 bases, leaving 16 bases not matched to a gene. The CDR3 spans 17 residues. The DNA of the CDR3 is TGTGCCAGCAGCCAGTGGACAGGGGGCGTCGTGTTTGGTGAGCAGTTCTTC. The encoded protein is CASSQWTGGVVFGEQFF.

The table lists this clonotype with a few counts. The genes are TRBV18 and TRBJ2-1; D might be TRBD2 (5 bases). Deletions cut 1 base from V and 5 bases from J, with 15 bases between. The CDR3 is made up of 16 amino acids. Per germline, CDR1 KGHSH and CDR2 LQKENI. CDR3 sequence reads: CASSPLSGNLNNEQFF. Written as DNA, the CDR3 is TGTGCCAGCTCACCACTTTCCGGGAACCTAAACAATGAGCAGTTCTTC.

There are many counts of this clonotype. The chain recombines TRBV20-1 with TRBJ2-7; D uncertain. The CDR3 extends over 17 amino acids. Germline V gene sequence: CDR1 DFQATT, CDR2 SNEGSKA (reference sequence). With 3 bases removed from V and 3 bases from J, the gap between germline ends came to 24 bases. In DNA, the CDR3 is TGCAGTGCTAGGAACCCCTCGGCTAGTTCTAGGAGCTACGAGCAGTACTTC. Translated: CSARNPSASSRSYEQYF.

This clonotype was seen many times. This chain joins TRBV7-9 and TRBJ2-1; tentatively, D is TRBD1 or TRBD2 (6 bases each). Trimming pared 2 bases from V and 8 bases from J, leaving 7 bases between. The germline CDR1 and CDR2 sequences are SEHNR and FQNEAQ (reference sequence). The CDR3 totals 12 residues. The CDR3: CASSLRGDEQFF. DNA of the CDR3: TGTGCCAGCAGCTTAAGGGGGGATGAGCAGTTCTTC.

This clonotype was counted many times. The CDR3 sequence is CASSPFSSYEQYF. The CDR3 DNA sequence: TGTGCCAGCTCACCCTTCAGCTCCTACGAGCAGTACTTC. The chain has TRBV18 and TRBJ2-7; D call uncertain. Germline assignment: CDR1 KGHSH and CDR2 LQKENI. Trimming left V 3 bases short and J 0 bases short, with 6 bases between. The CDR3 is 13 amino acids.